This paragraph reports one TCR beta chain. Its antigen is still unknown. Per-base quality was not reported, and no clone a single base away is much larger than it. The sample is drawn from a study of cytomegalovirus exposure and HLA in healthy donors (dated by TCRdb to 2016 to 2017). General notes on the study: According to an earlier analysis of around 600 of the donors, some 180 million T cells yielded roughly 110 million unique TCR beta sequences and 276 Gb of sequence data. Approximately 300 gigabases of sequencing data and around 90 million unique TCR sequences made up an early release that covered approximately 620 HLA-typed donors. The genetic ancestry cluster associated with self-reported Caucasian donors included about 81% of the approximately 400 genotyped donors. The aim of the study was to test whether cataloging public T cell receptors could identify signatures of past pathogen exposure. The T cell repertoires of 666 subjects were profiled by immunosequencing and related to cytomegalovirus serostatus. Along with the approximately 700-subject first cohort, a separate validation cohort of about 110 different subjects was used. The study combined high-throughput TCR immunosequencing, statistical association of individual TCRs with disease status, and machine learning to predict cytomegalovirus infection status. In a later analysis, previously published TCR beta repertoires from about 670 donors were re-analyzed and high-resolution HLA genotyping was added so that TCR occurrence patterns could be studied. Rather than using new phenotypic data, the later analysis identified candidate immune exposures from TCR beta sequences and from how often those sequences occurred across donors. An earlier analysis of 500 to 750 of the donors applied high-throughput TCR beta sequencing to assess whether each TCR beta V gene segment acted as functional or pseudogenic. Donor age, sex, ethnicity and CMV serostatus were compiled together with the repertoire data. A later genetic analysis took genome-wide SNP genotypes for about three fifths of the 666 donors and used that subset as a discovery cohort. Every discovery cohort repertoire had been produced on one sequencing platform. Class I and class II HLA loci were covered by the typing at four-digit resolution. The number of typed donors differed by locus: roughly 629-640 for A, B, C, DRB1 and DQB1; approximately 520 for DQA1; 606 for DPA1; and some 430 for DPB1. About five DR-DQ haplotypes were handled as single units for association and clustering, since linkage in the cohort was strong. Among about 360 genotyped donors of the cohort, an average of 235,054 unique TCR beta nucleotide sequences were sequenced per donor, approximately 20% of them non-productive.

The germline V and J ends show losses of 5 bases and 5 bases respectively, and no gene match explains 12 bases of the junction. Including the terminal cysteine and phenylalanine, the CDR3 comprises 17 residues. Left in the record is the CDR3 DNA by itself, 51 bases read in frame from the first base. CDR1 and CDR2 are read off the germline V gene as SGHNT and YENEEA. The library was produced with the immunoSEQ multiplex PCR assay. For the multiplex PCR, a mixture combining 60 forward primers for TCR Vbeta segments and 13 reverse primers for TCR Jbeta segments was used. The CDR3 region of rearranged TCR beta genes was amplified from genomic DNA with a multiplex PCR assay. Amplified TCR beta libraries were sequenced as 87-base-pair reads on the Illumina HiSeq System. As for how the authors treated the data: Across the 700 or so repertoires, a later analysis counted about 81 million unique TCR beta chains, some 11 million of which were shared by at least two donors. To remove PCR and sequencing errors, raw reads were error-corrected and collapsed into unique sequences using a nearest-neighbor algorithm that merged closely related sequences. Alignment of CDR3 sequences to IMGT reference sequences was used to assign V, D and J gene segments. Each retained sequence needed at least a six-nucleotide match to both a V gene segment and a J gene segment. A rearrangement counted as productive if the CDR3 had no stop codons and remained in frame with V and J, and every other rearrangement counted as non-productive. CDR3 was defined by IMGT convention, running from the second conserved V-encoded cysteine to the conserved J-encoded phenylalanine. The earlier analysis of about 570 of the donors excluded any sequence lacking an unambiguous match to a single V gene segment. An earlier analysis of fewer than 750 of the donors called V segments functional above 56.7% productive rearrangements and segregating when the between-donor standard deviation exceeded 5%. A statistical classification framework was built to diagnose cytomegalovirus status from the catalog of TCR beta chain sequences. In a later analysis, TCR nucleotide sequences were compared against IMGT/GENE-DB human TR gene sequences so that V and J genes could be assigned. Using the TCRdist pipeline, a later analysis assigned CDR3 sequences along with most-parsimonious VDJ recombination scenarios. In a later analysis, every TCR beta chain was defined by the combination of its CDR3 amino acid sequence and its V-gene family, and reads without a unique V-gene family were dropped. In a later analysis, nearly 600 highly shared, low-generation-probability nucleotide sequences were removed to address suspected cross-contamination and a sequencing artifact. In a later analysis, a clonal expansion index was calculated for each public chain from normalized within-repertoire ranks of inferred template counts. In a later analysis, generation probabilities were computed with a VDJ recombination model fitted to out-of-frame rearrangements, and the resulting probabilities were checked against IGoR. A later analysis scored TCR-TCR, TCR-HLA and TCR-CMV co-occurrence with hypergeometric tests, applying a repertoire-size bias correction to TCR pairs. In a later analysis, false discovery rates were estimated by permuting HLA or CMV assignments 20 times. In a later analysis, co-occurring TCRs were grouped using DBSCAN, with TCRdist sequence similarity added in when clustering inside HLA-allele-positive subsets. Repertoires with fewer than 30,000 or more than 120,000 public chains were left out of co-occurrence clustering, as were a few repertoires with anomalous nucleotide sharing. The clones in this table, taken by TCRdb from immuneACCESS, are in-frame only. Not every clone is retained; where verified, under half of the shortfall comes from an unresolved V gene, and the cause of the rest is unknown. V, J and clone size derive from that table, while D and trimming were established from the DNA sequence. Counted in this sample were tens of thousands of clones; 65% to 80% of them appeared once. Together, the top ten hold over 13% of the sample.

In total, roughly 670 healthy bone marrow donors made up the cohort. All cohort members were sampled while nominally healthy, although unrecorded immune exposures were likely present. The donor was CMV seropositive and was included in the group of 250 to 350 seropositive cohort members. Each donor provided a peripheral blood sample, and peripheral blood mononuclear cells were used for TCR beta sequencing. The Qiagen DNeasy Blood Extraction Kit was used to extract genomic DNA from the blood cell samples. Study-wide conclusions, independent of this receptor: Because some donors lacked HLA typing at each locus, the association tests relied only on the typed subset. Three of the identified cytomegalovirus-associated TCR beta chains were confirmed in vitro to be specific for cytomegalovirus antigens. Presence/absence analyses assumed roughly uniform sequencing depth across donors, an assumption that may not hold. Compared with equally common non-associated chains, HLA-associated TCR beta chains in a later analysis were more clonally expanded and had lower generation probabilities. A later analysis found that TCR association rates varied across HLA loci, with DRB1 alleles showing the most associated TCRs and HLA-C alleles the fewest. In a later genetic analysis, fewer N-insertions in productive TCRs were reported among donors in an Asian-associated ancestry cluster than the roughly 670-donor mean. A cluster of highly shared sequence variants was judged likely to be a technical artifact of the sequencing pipeline. In both the original and validation cohorts, the classifier was reported to diagnose cytomegalovirus status with high specificity and sensitivity. A later analysis associated approximately 17,000 TCR beta sequences with specific HLA alleles at a false discovery rate of 0.05. Immune exposure information for the cohort was limited to CMV serostatus. The cohort was sequenced for TCR beta chains only, and without alpha or paired-chain data the features that could be detected were limited. It was suggested by the authors that the approach could potentially be generalized to other disease states and immunological phenotypes. According to a later analysis, parvovirus B19, influenza, CMV and Epstein-Barr virus appeared linked to several top co-occurrence clusters. Some IMGT-functional V segments, including TRBV6-2 and TRBV6-3, could not be distinguished by the 87-base-pair reads and were therefore excluded. A further reported finding was that TCR beta sequences accurately predicted the HLA-A and HLA-B alleles for most subjects in the first cohort. Across donors, most TCR sequences were observed very rarely, whereas some public TCRs were present in many individuals. Most CMV-associated TCR beta chains appeared to be HLA-restricted in a later analysis, and the HLA associations seemed to be driven largely by CMV exposure. Correlated functional status among segregating V segments might be attributable to linkage disequilibrium, but an unknown experimental factor could not be ruled out. The study listed 150 to 200 TCR beta chains as associated with cytomegalovirus. In an earlier analysis of some 540 of the donors, most TCR beta V segments appeared in productive rearrangements about 87% or about 30% of the time, broadly matching IMGT annotations. When HLA alleles, especially DR and DQ, strongly co-occurred, attributing TCR associations to individual alleles was difficult. The earlier analysis of 587 of the donors excluded roughly 16 rarely observed V segments, including chromosome 9 orphons, because counts were too low. V-gene and J-gene trimming of TCR beta chains was associated with a missense DCLRE1C variant in a later genetic analysis, and the association was replicated in an independent cohort.

The receptor was derived from a woman aged 45-60 years in good health and CMV-seropositive. The sample taken for sequencing was PBMCs. The chain employs TRBV11-3 and TRBJ2-3; 11 bases in the junction line up with TRBD2. The CDR3 protein is CASSPRTSGSGIDTQYF. The DNA reads TGTGCCAGCAGCCCCAGAACTAGCGGGAGTGGTATAGATACGCAGTATTTT.